Below, 4 T cell receptor beta chains from the same sample are listed, as sequenced in a study of metastatic and nonmetastatic thyroid tumors (dated by TCRdb to about 2020). No patient had received any treatment before thyroid surgery. Library method: PCR. Reads for this sample came from an Illumina HiSeq 4000. TCRdb reprocessing: public reads trimmed at Q25 with fastp, clones called with MiXCR, in-frame beta chains kept. The sample table contains tens of thousands of clones; only one count was recorded for around 12% of them. Jointly, the top ten make up over 7% of the sample. Sequencing was carried out using tumor tissue. The receptors shown here come from a female donor with papillary thyroid cancer or a benign thyroid nodule (not recorded which). Some clones in this sample may be carry-over from other donors' samples.

This clone was seen ten or more times. V usage is TRBV20-1 and J usage is TRBJ2-7, with D possibly called TRBD1 or TRBD2 (5 bases each). V was trimmed by 1 base and J by 6 bases, leaving 10 bases between them. Germline CDR1 reads DFQATT; CDR2 reads SNEGSKA (reference sequence). The CDR3 is 12 residues long. Here the CDR3 reads CSARVRDLEQYF. The CDR3 nucleotides read TGCAGTGCTAGAGTTCGGGACCTCGAGCAGTACTTC.

As concerns this clone: The junction departs from the called germline gene at one end, perhaps through a read error. The chain employs TRBV5-1 and TRBJ1-5, with D uncertain. CDR3 length equals 13 residues. Germline values: CDR1 SGHRS, CDR2 YFSETQ. In DNA, the CDR3 is TGCGCCAGCAGCTTGGCCGCAAATCATCCCCAGCATTTT. This translates into CASSLAANHPQHF. The entire variable domain, with the rest obtained from reference TRBV5-1 and TRBJ1-5, is as follows: KAGVTQTPRYLIKTRGQQVTLSCSPISGHRSVSWYQQTPGQGLQFLFEYFSETQRNKGNFPGRFSGRQFSNSRSEMNVSTLELGDSALYLCASSLAANHPQHFGDGTRLSIL.

In its sample, this clone was seen many times. The chain has TRBV5-1 and TRBJ2-1; TRBD1 matches 7 bases. The CDR3 consists of 15 residues. Trimming at V came to 0 bases and at J to 4 bases, leaving 4 bases not matched to a gene. Germline CDR1 is SGHRS and CDR2 is YFSETQ. CDR3 loop: CASSLGDSTYNEQFF. CDR3 DNA: TGCGCCAGCAGCTTGGGGGACAGTACTTACAATGAGCAGTTCTTC.

In this sample, this clone turned up many times. The same CDR3 also results from other DNA sequences found in this sample. The chain links TRBV3-1 to TRBJ2-7, with a tentative D call TRBD1 (5 bases). CDR3 size: 14 residues. Germline V lookup: CDR1 LGHDT, CDR2 YNNKEL (reference sequence). V dropped 1 base and J dropped 2 bases, with 9 bases sitting between them. The CDR3, as DNA: TGTGCCAGCAGCCAAGGGTTGGACACCTACGAGCAGTACTTC. Its protein is CASSQGLDTYEQYF.